One sample yielded the 31 T cell receptor beta chains listed below, sequenced in a study of blood T cell repertoires in COVID-19. Sequenced by immunoSEQ multiplex PCR; TCRdb stores in-frame clones only, minus some. This table holds roughly 280,000 clones, more than 75% found once. The sample consisted of peripheral blood. The receptor source for this set is a man in his forties or fifties with active or convalescent COVID-19.

J is TRBJ1-1 and V is TRBV7-9; tentatively, D is TRBD1 (6 bases). The CDR3 consists of 14 residues. V was cut by 3 bases and J by 4 bases, with 12 bases left in between. CDR1 and CDR2 from the germline V gene are SEHNR and FQNEAQ (reference sequence). The CDR3, as DNA: TGTGCCAGCAGCTTCCAACAGGGTACCACTGAAGCTTTCTTT. Its protein is CASSFQQGTTEAFF.

The genes are TRBV19 and TRBJ2-3, with 13 positions matching TRBD2. The CDR3 extends over 17 amino acids. Trimming at V came to 6 bases and at J to 3 bases, leaving 9 bases not matched to a gene. The V gene's germline CDR1 is LNHDA and CDR2 SQIVND (reference sequence). CDR3 residues: CASRDLGTSGATDTQYF. CDR3 DNA sequence: TGTGCCAGTAGAGACCTCGGGACTAGCGGGGCGACAGATACGCAGTATTTT.

The chain combines TRBV25-1 with TRBJ1-1, with D possibly being TRBD1 (6 bases). CDR3 length equals 14 residues. Looked up from germline, CDR1 is MGHDK and CDR2 is SYGVNS. The V end was cut by 2 bases, the J end by 0 bases, with 7 bases between. As DNA, the CDR3 is TGTGCCAGCAGTGAACCAGGGGTGAACACTGAAGCTTTCTTT. It encodes CASSEPGVNTEAFF.

On this clone itself: The same CDR3 is also encoded by other DNA sequences in this sample. J is TRBJ1-2 and V is TRBV9; 7 bases align to TRBD1. Germline CDR1 SGDLS, CDR2 YYNGEE. The J segment lost 4 bases and the V segment lost 3 bases, leaving 3 bases of the junction unmatched. CDR3 length: 13 residues. CDR3 in amino acids: CASSARQGYGYTF. The CDR3 DNA reads TGTGCCAGCAGCGCCCGACAGGGCTATGGCTACACCTTC.

This rearrangement joins TRBV12-3 or TRBV12-4 to TRBJ2-7; the match to TRBD1 covers 10 bases. The V and J ends lost 8 bases and 5 bases, in that order; junction bases with no gene match: 6. The CDR3 has 13 amino acids. The CDR3 DNA reads as TGTGCCAGCGTGGGGACAGGGGCAAACGAGCAGTACTTC. It is translated as CASVGTGANEQYF.

This clone showed up just a few times. This sequence joins TRBV4-1 and TRBJ1-5; perhaps TRBD1 as D (5 bases). CDR1 is MGHRA and CDR2 is YSYEKL in the germline V gene. V gave up 5 bases and J gave up 3 bases, with 14 bases separating them. The CDR3 contains 15 residues. The CDR3 reads CASSGRVGPNQPQHF. The CDR3, as DNA: TGCGCCAGCAGCGGAAGGGTGGGGCCCAATCAGCCCCAGCATTTT.

This chain joins TRBV19 and TRBJ2-2, with a possible D match to TRBD2 (5 bases). Germline V gene lookup returns CDR1 LNHDA and CDR2 SQIVND (reference sequence). The germline V and J ends were trimmed by 4 bases and 6 bases, with 12 bases remaining between them. This CDR3 has 14 residues. The CDR3 nucleotides read TGTGCCAGTAGTACCGCACTAGTTCCCGGGGAGCTGTTTTTT. It is translated as CASSTALVPGELFF.

The chain joins TRBV3-1 (or the pseudogene TRBV3-2) to TRBJ2-5; D is possibly TRBD2 (5 bases). This CDR3 is 16 amino acids long. Germline V CDR1 and CDR2: LGHDT, YNNKEL (reference sequence). V was clipped by 1 base and J by 0 bases, with 12 bases between them. The chain's CDR3 is CASSQGRVRYQETQYF. The CDR3 DNA sequence: TGTGCCAGCAGCCAAGGGCGGGTGCGGTACCAAGAGACCCAGTACTTC.

The rearrangement joins TRBV9 to TRBJ2-5; unclear D gene. The germline V and J ends were trimmed by 2 bases and 5 bases, with 16 bases remaining between them. This CDR3 has 15 residues. The V gene's germline CDR1 is SGDLS and CDR2 YYNGEE. The DNA for the CDR3 is TGTGCCAGCAGCGTGGGCAGGCACCTATCGGAGACCCAGTACTTC. Translated: CASSVGRHLSETQYF.

V is TRBV7-9 and J is TRBJ2-3, with D possibly matching TRBD1 (6 bases). The CDR3 runs to 14 residues. Germline V lookup: CDR1 SEHNR, CDR2 FQNEAQ (reference sequence). V was shortened by 1 base and J by 2 bases, with 7 bases between the two germline ends. The CDR3 sequence is CASSLEGDTDTQYF. Here the CDR3 DNA reads TGTGCCAGCAGCTTAGAGGGGGACACAGATACGCAGTATTTT.

The chain has TRBV6-6 and TRBJ2-5, with a weak D call TRBD2 (6 bases). Trimming removed 7 bases from V and 5 bases from J, with 14 bases in between. The CDR3 has 13 residues. Germline CDR1 reads MNHNY; CDR2 reads SVGAGI (reference sequence). The CDR3: CASKWGVRETQYF. The CDR3 DNA sequence: TGTGCCAGCAAGTGGGGGGTGCGGGAGACCCAGTACTTC.

V is TRBV6-5 and J is TRBJ2-5; D remains ambiguous. Germline V gives CDR1 MNHEY, CDR2 SVGAGI. V lost 8 bases and J lost 1, with 8 bases in between. The CDR3 extends over 12 amino acids. CDR3 residues: CASGRSQETQYF. CDR3 coding DNA: TGTGCCAGCGGTAGGAGCCAAGAGACCCAGTACTTC.

This clone occurred once. The chain is built from TRBV19 and TRBJ2-6, with 7 bases aligning to TRBD1. The germline V gene encodes CDR1 LNHDA and CDR2 SQIVND (reference sequence). This CDR3 is 14 amino acids long. The V segment lost 9 bases and the J segment 1 base; nucleotides outside the gene matches: 3. The CDR3 sequence is CASRQGSGANVLTF. In DNA, the CDR3 is TGTGCCAGCCGACAGGGTTCTGGGGCCAACGTCCTGACTTTC.

This rearrangement joins TRBV30 to TRBJ2-7; TRBD1 matches 7 bases. The J segment lost 2 bases and the V segment lost 6 bases, leaving 4 bases of the junction unmatched. Germline values: CDR1 GTSNPN, CDR2 SVGIG (reference sequence). There are 12 residues in the CDR3. The CDR3 DNA follows: TGTGCCTGCAGAGACAGGGCCTACGAGCAGTACTTC. Translation: CACRDRAYEQYF.

This clone was seen a single time. J is TRBJ2-7 and V is TRBV5-1; tentatively, D is TRBD2 (5 bases). CDR3 size: 14 residues. Trimming took 4 bases from V and 1 from J, leaving 12 bases between them. The germline V gene has CDR1 SGHRS and CDR2 YFSETQ. The CDR3: CASSPEVNSYEQYF. Written as DNA, the CDR3 is TGCGCCAGCAGCCCGGAGGTTAATTCCTACGAGCAGTACTTC.

This clone came up a few times. This chain links TRBV4-1 with TRBJ2-7; 9 bases are a match to TRBD2. The CDR3 runs to 14 residues. After removal of 4 bases from V and 2 bases from J, the junction contained 3 bases not matched to a gene. The germline V gene encodes CDR1 MGHRA and CDR2 YSYEKL. In DNA form, the CDR3 reads TGCGCCAGCAGCCCTGGGACTAGCACCTACGAGCAGTACTTC. Its protein product is CASSPGTSTYEQYF.

This chain uses TRBV24-1 with TRBJ2-7; 9 bases align to TRBD1. The CDR3 totals 18 residues. CDR1 KGHDR and CDR2 SFDVKD come from the germline V gene. Trimming cost V 0 bases and J 6 bases; bases outside gene matches: 14. CDR3 residues: CATSDLQIWDRAFREQYF. The CDR3 region has the DNA TGTGCCACCAGTGATTTGCAAATCTGGGACAGGGCTTTTCGCGAGCAGTACTTC.

The sample holds one count of this clone. The chain's CDR3 is CASSPEGLRELSYNEQFF. CDR3 DNA: TGTGCCAGCAGTCCCGAAGGCTTACGGGAGTTGTCCTACAATGAGCAGTTCTTC. V and J are TRBV27 and TRBJ2-1, with TRBD2 as a possible D gene (6 bases). CDR3 length: 18 residues. Germline assignment: CDR1 MNHEY and CDR2 SMNVEV (reference sequence). Trimming cost V 5 bases and J 1 base, with 21 bases left between them.

DNA of the CDR3: TGTGCCAGTAGTATGAAATGGAGGGACGAGCAGTACTTC. It translates to CASSMKWRDEQYF. The chain links TRBV19 to TRBJ2-7, with D perhaps matching TRBD2 (6 bases). The CDR3 totals 13 residues. Germline CDR1 LNHDA, CDR2 SQIVND (reference sequence). With 3 bases removed from V and 5 bases from J, the gap between germline ends came to 11 bases. Combining the CDR3 with reference TRBV19 and TRBJ2-7 gives the whole variable domain DGGITQSPKYLFRKEGQNVTLSCEQNLNHDAMYWYRQDPGQGLRLIYYSQIVNDFQKGDIAEGYSVSREKKESFPLTVTSAQKNPTAFYLCASSMKWRDEQYFGPGTRLTVT.

The chain has TRBV19 and TRBJ2-5, with 12 bases matching TRBD2. V dropped 0 bases and J dropped 10; count of bases not matched to a gene: 15. The CDR3 has 18 residues. Germline CDR1 and CDR2: LNHDA and SQIVND (reference sequence). CDR3: CASSIDSGGLAGLVDQYF. CDR3 in DNA: TGTGCCAGTAGTATAGATTCAGGTGGACTAGCGGGGCTCGTGGACCAGTACTTC.

The chain couples TRBV12-2 to TRBJ2-3; TRBD1, the table's D call, lacks a check against the DNA. TRBV12-2 is shown as a pseudogene. This CDR3 has 20 residues. The CDR3 reads CASRLAAILTGIEGSDTQYF. CDR3 nucleotides: TGTGCAAGTCGCTTAGCGGCTATTTTGACAGGGATAGAAGGGTCGGATACGCAGTATTTT.

The chain couples TRBV2 to TRBJ1-5, with TRBD1 as a possible D gene (6 bases). This CDR3 spans 18 amino acids. The germline V gene encodes CDR1 SNHLY and CDR2 FYNNEI. Trimming pared 6 bases from V and 4 bases from J, leaving 25 bases between. The CDR3 region is CASSPSSVTGNRNQPQHF. CDR3 in DNA: TGTGCCAGCAGCCCGTCCTCCGTTACAGGGAACAGGAATCAGCCCCAGCATTTT. Filled out from reference TRBV2 and TRBJ1-5, the complete variable domain reads EPEVTQTPSHQVTQMGQEVILRCVPISNHLYFYWYRQILGQKVEFLVSFYNNEISEKSEIFDDQFSVERPDGSNFTLKIRSTKLEDSAMYFCASSPSSVTGNRNQPQHFGDGTRLSIL.

The chain uses TRBV5-6 and TRBJ2-7; a possible D gene is TRBD1 (6 bases). The V gene's germline CDR1 is SGHDT and CDR2 YYEEEE. Trimming shortened V by 5 bases and J by 2 bases, and 14 bases separated the two germline ends. The CDR3 runs to 14 residues. As DNA, the CDR3 is TGTGCCAGCAGGCCTACAGGGACCCCCTACGAGCAGTACTTC. Protein: CASRPTGTPYEQYF.

The DNA of the CDR3 is TGTGCCAGCTCACCAAGGATCCAGGGGCCTTCAACTAATGAAAAACTGTTTTTT. Translated: CASSPRIQGPSTNEKLFF. The chain carries TRBV18 and TRBJ1-4; possibly TRBD1 for D (6 bases). Trimming left V 2 bases short and J 0 bases short, with 16 bases between. Germline loops: CDR1 KGHSH, CDR2 LQKENI. This CDR3 contains 18 residues.

In nucleotides, the CDR3 is TGTGCCAGCAGCTTGGCCGGGACACGGGTAACCAATGAGCAGTTCTTC. It yields the protein CASSLAGTRVTNEQFF. The V and J genes are TRBV7-3 and TRBJ2-1; perhaps TRBD1 as D (6 bases). Deletions cut 3 bases from V and 6 bases from J, with 18 bases between. The germline V gene has CDR1 SGHTA and CDR2 FQGTGA. CDR3 length: 16 residues.

The CDR3 spells CASSYTGQGSEKLFF. CDR3 bases: TGTGCCAGCAGTTACACCGGACAGGGGTCTGAAAAACTGTTTTTT. The chain combines TRBV6-5 with TRBJ1-4, with TRBD1 matching over 9 bases. CDR1 and CDR2 (germline): MNHEY, SVGAGI. Trimming removed 2 bases from V and 7 bases from J; junction bases left unmatched: 5. The length of the CDR3 is 15 residues.

The chain uses TRBV3-1 (or the pseudogene TRBV3-2) and TRBJ1-2; 8 nucleotides agree with TRBD1. Germline CDR1 and CDR2: LGHDT and YNNKEL (reference sequence). With V trimmed by 4 bases and J by 6 bases, 10 bases remained unmatched. The CDR3 has 15 amino acids. CDR3 in DNA: TGTGCCAGCAGCCGAATTACAACAGGGGGGGATGGCTACACCTTC. This sequence encodes CASSRITTGGDGYTF.

The chain employs TRBV10-2 and TRBJ1-1, with 8 bases identical to TRBD1. Trimming cost V 0 bases and J 2 bases; bases outside gene matches: 5. Germline CDR1 WSHSY, CDR2 SAAADI. The CDR3 spans 16 residues. The CDR3 DNA reads TGCGCCAGCAGTGAGTCGACGGACAGGGCCAACACTGAAGCTTTCTTT. Residues: CASSESTDRANTEAFF.

Only a few counts were recorded for this clone. The V gene is TRBV4-1, the J gene TRBJ2-7, with 16 positions matching TRBD2. The CDR3 contains 17 residues. The V gene end was trimmed by 4 bases and the J gene end by 0 bases; junction bases not matched to a gene: 3. Germline V gene data show CDR1 as MGHRA and CDR2 as YSYEKL. CDR3 in amino acids: CASSPGLAGGPSYEQYF. CDR3 nucleotides: TGCGCCAGCAGCCCGGGACTAGCGGGGGGGCCCTCCTACGAGCAGTACTTC.

The rearrangement joins TRBV3-1 (or the pseudogene TRBV3-2) to TRBJ2-5; no definite D call. Germline CDR1 and CDR2: LGHDT and YNNKEL (reference sequence). The CDR3 spans 13 residues. Trimming shortened V by 3 bases and J by 5 bases, and 10 bases separated the two germline ends. CDR3 sequence: CASSQASKETQYF. The CDR3 coding sequence is TGTGCCAGCAGCCAGGCCTCGAAGGAGACCCAGTACTTC.

The chain couples TRBV18 to TRBJ1-1; the match to TRBD1 covers 7 bases. This CDR3 has 12 amino acids. V shed 3 bases and J 5 bases; nucleotides not matched to a gene: 0. Per germline, CDR1 KGHSH and CDR2 LQKENI. CDR3 sequence reads: CASSPDRTEAFF. CDR3 in DNA: TGTGCCAGCTCACCGGACAGGACTGAAGCTTTCTTT.